The entry below describes one T cell receptor (beta chain). No antigen is known for it. No per-base quality is available; no much larger clone lies one base away. In total, over 600 healthy bone marrow donors made up the cohort. At the time of sampling, every cohort member was nominally healthy, though immune exposures that went unrecorded were likely present. The donor was CMV seronegative and was included in the group of about 400 seronegative cohort members. A peripheral blood sample was provided by each donor, and peripheral blood mononuclear cells were used for TCR beta sequencing. The Qiagen DNeasy Blood Extraction Kit was used to extract genomic DNA from the blood cell samples. The germline V end is reduced by 6 bases and the J end by 6 bases; junction bases left unmatched: 8. The germline V gene (reference sequence) gives CDR1 as MNHNY and CDR2 as SVGAGI. There are 15 amino acids in the CDR3, from cysteine to phenylalanine inclusive. Just the 45-base CDR3 DNA is kept, in frame starting at base 1.

This entry comes from a study of cytomegalovirus exposure and HLA in healthy donors (dated by TCRdb to between 2016 and 2019). Context from the whole study: According to an earlier analysis of 587 of the donors, some 180 million T cells yielded 117 million unique TCR beta sequences and around 300 Gb of sequence data. An early release that covered fewer than 750 HLA-typed donors contained around 300 gigabases of sequencing data and around 85 million unique TCR sequences. The genetic ancestry cluster associated with self-reported Caucasian donors included about 81% of the roughly 400 genotyped donors. The aim of the study was to test whether cataloging public T cell receptors could identify signatures of past pathogen exposure. The study profiled the T cell repertoires of hundreds of subjects by immunosequencing and related them to cytomegalovirus serostatus. Besides the first cohort of 550 to 750 subjects, a separate validation cohort made up of about 120 different subjects was used. To predict cytomegalovirus infection status, the study combined high-throughput TCR immunosequencing, statistical association of individual TCRs with disease status, and machine learning. In a later analysis, previously published TCR beta repertoires from 550 to 700 donors were re-analyzed and high-resolution HLA genotyping was added so that TCR occurrence patterns could be studied. In the later analysis, no new phenotypic data were used to find candidate immune exposures; instead, reliance was placed on TCR beta sequences and their occurrence across donors. In an earlier analysis of several hundred of the donors, high-throughput TCR beta sequencing was used to judge whether each TCR beta V gene segment behaved as functional or pseudogenic. Donor age, sex, ethnicity and CMV serostatus were collected together with the repertoire data. A later genetic analysis used genome-wide SNP genotypes for about three fifths of the 666 donors, treating that subset as a discovery cohort. Every repertoire in the discovery cohort had been generated on one and the same sequencing platform. Class I and class II HLA loci were covered by the typing at four-digit resolution. Typing coverage varied by locus: roughly 620-630 donors for A, B, C, DRB1 and DQB1; approximately 500 for DQA1; more than 600 for DPA1; 450 to 480 for DPB1. A handful of DR-DQ haplotypes were handled as single units for association and clustering because linkage in the cohort was strong. Among about 370 genotyped donors of the cohort, an average of around 250,000 unique TCR beta nucleotide sequences was sequenced per donor, of which about 20% were non-productive.

The library was obtained by the immunoSEQ multiplex PCR assay. A mixture of 60 forward primers for TCR Vbeta segments and 13 reverse primers for TCR Jbeta segments was used in the multiplex PCR. Amplification of the CDR3 region of rearranged TCR beta genes was performed with a multiplex PCR assay on genomic DNA. The amplified TCR beta libraries were sequenced on the Illumina HiSeq System as 87-base-pair reads. On the study's bioinformatics: A later analysis counted some 80 million unique TCR beta chains across the 650 to 700 repertoires, and some 12 million of these chains were shared by at least two donors. A nearest-neighbor algorithm error-corrected the raw reads and collapsed the reads into unique sequences, merging closely related sequences to remove PCR and sequencing errors. To assign V, D and J gene segments, CDR3 sequences were aligned to IMGT reference sequences. For a sequence to be retained, a match of at least six nucleotides was required to both a V gene segment and a J gene segment. Rearrangements were called productive when the CDR3 lacked stop codons and stayed in frame with V and J; all others were non-productive. CDR3 was defined according to IMGT convention as the region running from the second conserved V-encoded cysteine to the conserved J-encoded phenylalanine. Sequences without an unambiguous match to a single V gene segment were excluded from the earlier analysis of over 500 of the donors. In an earlier analysis of a few hundred of the donors, a V segment was called functional when productive rearrangements were above 56.7%, and segregating when the standard deviation between donors exceeded 5%. A statistical classification framework was developed to diagnose cytomegalovirus status using the catalog of TCR beta chain sequences. In a later analysis, V and J genes were assigned by comparing TCR nucleotide sequences against IMGT/GENE-DB human TR gene sequences. Using the TCRdist pipeline, a later analysis assigned CDR3 sequences along with most-parsimonious VDJ recombination scenarios. In a later analysis, each TCR beta chain was defined by its CDR3 amino acid sequence together with its V-gene family, and reads without a unique V-gene family were excluded. A later analysis removed nearly 600 highly shared, low-generation-probability nucleotide sequences to deal with suspected cross-contamination and a sequencing artifact. For each public chain, a later analysis derived a clonal expansion index from normalized ranks of inferred template counts within each repertoire. Generation probabilities in a later analysis came from a VDJ recombination model fitted to out-of-frame rearrangements, and those results were checked against IGoR. Hypergeometric tests were used in a later analysis to score TCR-TCR, TCR-HLA and TCR-CMV co-occurrence, with a repertoire-size bias correction applied to the TCR pairs. A later analysis estimated false discovery rates by permuting HLA or CMV assignments 20 times. In a later analysis, co-occurring TCRs were grouped using DBSCAN, with TCRdist sequence similarity added in when clustering inside HLA-allele-positive subsets. Repertoires with fewer than 30,000 or more than 120,000 public chains, plus five repertoires with anomalous nucleotide sharing, were excluded from co-occurrence clustering. Held by TCRdb, this immuneACCESS table contains in-frame sequences only and omits some clones. Under half of the omission traces to an unresolved V gene where checked; the cause of the rest is unknown. V, J and clone size reflect that table, while D and trimming were determined from the DNA. The sample yields approximately 150,000 clones; approximately 80% were counted once. The biggest ten clones account for roughly 5% of the sample.

General conclusions and limits of the study: Compared with the 666-donor mean, donors in an Asian-associated ancestry cluster had fewer N-insertions in productive TCRs, according to a later genetic analysis. According to a later analysis, TCR association rates differed among HLA loci, with DRB1 alleles showing the most associated TCRs and HLA-C alleles showing the fewest. In a later analysis, several top co-occurrence clusters were reported to appear linked to parvovirus B19, influenza, CMV and Epstein-Barr virus. Broadly in line with IMGT annotations, most TCR beta V segments showed up in productive rearrangements about 90% or about 30% of the time in an earlier analysis of roughly 590 of the donors. Linkage disequilibrium might explain the correlated functional status among segregating V segments, but an unknown experimental factor could not be excluded. The 87-base-pair reads could not distinguish some IMGT-functional V segments, including TRBV6-2 and TRBV6-3, so those segments were excluded. In a later analysis, HLA-associated TCR beta chains showed more clonal expansion and lower generation probabilities than non-associated chains that were equally common. Because some donors lacked HLA typing at each locus, the association tests relied only on the typed subset. At a false discovery rate of 0.05, a later analysis linked some 18,000 TCR beta sequences to specific HLA alleles. In vitro tests confirmed that a few of the cytomegalovirus-associated TCR beta chains recognize cytomegalovirus antigens. Most CMV-associated TCR beta chains appeared to be HLA-restricted in a later analysis, and the HLA associations seemed to be driven largely by CMV exposure. This cohort had only TCR beta chains sequenced, and the lack of alpha or paired-chain data limited which features could be detected. The earlier analysis of about 600 of the donors excluded approximately 17 rarely observed V segments, including chromosome 9 orphons, because counts were too low. When HLA alleles, especially DR and DQ, strongly co-occurred, attributing TCR associations to individual alleles was difficult. According to the authors, the approach could potentially be generalized to other disease states and immunological phenotypes. The classifier was reported to diagnose cytomegalovirus status with high specificity and sensitivity in both the original cohort and the validation cohort. Immune exposure information for the cohort was limited to CMV serostatus. A further reported finding was that TCR beta sequences accurately predicted the HLA-A and HLA-B alleles for most subjects in the first cohort. Most TCR sequences were seen in very few donors, while some public TCRs were found in many individuals. An association between a missense DCLRE1C variant and V-gene and J-gene trimming of TCR beta chains was found in a later genetic analysis and replicated in an independent cohort. The study listed 170 or so TCR beta chains as associated with cytomegalovirus. Presence/absence analyses assumed roughly uniform sequencing depth across donors, an assumption that may not hold. The sequencing pipeline was judged likely to have produced a cluster of highly shared sequence variants as a technical artifact.

This clonotype was sampled from a man aged 18 to 35 in good health and CMV-seronegative. The chain is assembled from TRBV6-6 and TRBJ2-7, with 13 bases in between that match TRBD2. The sequencing sample was made of PBMCs. In nucleotide form, the sequence is TGTGCCAGCAGGGGGACTAGCGGGGCTTCTGGCGAGCAGTACTTC. Its protein reads: CASRGTSGASGEQYF.